The 4 T cell receptor beta chains listed next were all sequenced from one sample in a study (dated by TCRdb to the mid-2010s). The receptor library was made with 5' RACE. The sequencing machine was an Illumina MiSeq. TCRdb's own reprocessing of the public reads used fastp at Q25 and MiXCR and kept productive beta chains. Entries are consolidated by CDR3 protein sequence, retaining the most common genes and DNA. The sample data list over 45,000 distinct CDR3 sequences, and about 26% of these were observed just once. Roughly 2.2% of the sample rests with the top ten. CD4+CD25+CD127-/low cells were isolated as Tregs. The sample consisted of tumor-infiltrating Tregs sorted from the breast tumor. Receptors originate from a female donor with breast cancer.

The CDR3 spells CASSLGQLMVRADTQYF. The CDR3 nucleotides are TGCGCCAGCAGCTTGGGACAGTTGATGGTCCGGGCAGATACGCAGTATTTT. The chain couples TRBV5-1 to TRBJ2-3; maybe TRBD1 (5 bases). The CDR3 extends over 17 amino acids. The germline gives CDR1 SGHRS, CDR2 YFSETQ. V was trimmed by 0 bases and J by 4 bases, leaving 18 bases between them.

Comments on this clonotype: The junction shows a germline mismatch at one end, possibly a read error. The chain is built from TRBV9 and TRBJ2-3, with a possible D match to TRBD2 (5 bases). The CDR3 runs 14 residues. CDR1 and CDR2 from the germline V gene are SGDLS and YYNGEE. The CDR3 here is CTSSTRTYTDTQYF. The CDR3 DNA follows: TGTACCAGCAGCACACGGACTTACACAGATACGCAGTATTTT. Full variable domain (outside the CDR3, taken from reference TRBV9 and TRBJ2-3): DSGVTQTPKHLITATGQRVTLRCSPRSGDLSVYWYQQSLDQGLQFLIQYYNGEERAKGNILERFSAQQFPDLHSELNLSSLELGDSALYFCTSSTRTYTDTQYFGPGTRLTVL.

This clonotype was seen a few times. The chain links TRBV28 to TRBJ2-2, with D unresolved. Trimming pared 5 bases from V and 5 bases from J, leaving 6 bases between. The CDR3 covers 12 residues. Germline V lookup: CDR1 MDHEN, CDR2 SYDVKM. The CDR3 sequence is CASSKTTGELFF. In nucleotides, the CDR3 is TGTGCCAGCAGTAAGACAACCGGGGAGCTGTTTTTT.

This clonotype came up many times. The V and J genes are TRBV12-3 or TRBV12-4 and TRBJ2-7, with TRBD1 matching 8 bases. The junction had 5 bases not matched to a gene; V was cut back by 4 bases and J by 6 bases. The CDR3 is made up of 13 amino acids. The CDR3 nucleotides read TGTGCCAGCAGTTCCAGGACAGGGACCGAGCAGTACTTC. This translates into CASSSRTGTEQYF.